The entry below describes one T cell receptor beta chain. Its antigen is still unknown. V was shortened by 6 bases and J by 1 base, with 6 bases between the two germline ends. The CDR3 is 12 amino acids. CDR1 is MDHEN and CDR2 is SYDVKM in the germline V gene. Deep was the level at which the assay was run. Original methodology: Without quality scores, immunoSEQ junctional reads could not be filtered like full-length reads. The method was immunoSEQ multiplex PCR; TCRdb's version includes in-frame clones alone and lacks a portion of them. V, J and clone size derive from that table, while D and trimming were established from the DNA sequence. The sample holds hundreds of thousands of clones, roughly 79% seen once. Donors comprised only Caucasian adults living in Nashville, Tennessee. The record originates from a study of shared clonotypes between healthy human individuals. Study-wide findings and caveats: Depth of sequencing was expected to influence donor clonotype sharing.

This clonotype originated in a woman in her thirties or forties in good health. Some clones in this sample may be carry-over from other donors' samples. Sample: PBMCs. The chain uses TRBV28 and TRBJ2-5; the D is unclear. CDR3: CASRSFQETQYF. The CDR3 region has the DNA TGTGCCAGCAGAAGTTTCCAAGAGACCCAGTACTTC.